This TCR gamma chain was sequenced in a study of Vδ1+ human thymocytes. RNA was extracted from the cells and then reverse transcribed. The CDR3 regions were amplified by multiplex PCR from V-gene primers to a constant-region primer. TCRdb re-called the multiplex PCR reads through CATT. The sample has 35,000 or so gamma-chain clones, 20% to 25% seen once; the top ten hold less than 2%. The CDR3 totals 14 residues. Germline trimming cut 0 bases from V and 3 bases from J; bases unmatched to any gene: 5. CDR1 is EGSNGY and CDR2 is YDSYNSKV in the germline V gene. After alphabeta T cell depletion, CD3+ Vdelta1+ Vdelta2- thymocytes were sorted. Between roughly 98% and 99.6% of sorted thymocytes were Vdelta1+. Study-level results: Thymic delta-chain repertoires held approximately 20% Vdelta2 sequences and few Vdelta3, despite high sort purity. Bulk repertoire data may be misinterpreted because of unexpected Vdelta2 sequences. In the thymus, TRG and TRD repertoires looked highly polyclonal with Gaussian CDR3 lengths.

This clone was picked up many times. Its antigen is not known. The sample holds other DNA sequences that translate to the same CDR3. Sequenced sample: Vdelta1+ gamma-delta thymocytes from the thymus. Subset here: FACS-sorted CD3+ TCRalphabeta- TCRVdelta1+ TCRVdelta2- thymocytes. The chain has TRGV2 and TRGJ1 or TRGJ2. The receptor's source is a girl under three years old who had congenital heart surgery. DNA for the CDR3: TGTGCCACCTGGGACGGGCTGGGTTATTATAAGAAACTCTTT. This gives the protein CATWDGLGYYKKLF.